The 13 T cell receptor beta chains below all came from one sample that was sequenced in a study of T cell changes during pregnancy in multiple sclerosis. Only in-frame clones appear in the TCRdb table, and some are missing; sequencing was by immunoSEQ multiplex PCR. The sample has under 65,000 clones; about 91% are singletons. The starting material was peripheral blood, obtained after pregnancy. These receptors were obtained from a female donor in good health, enrolled as a control in a pregnancy study.

The chain combines TRBV4-3 with TRBJ2-1; 10 positions match TRBD2. Germline lookup yields CDR1 LGHNA and CDR2 YSLEER. Losses at the gene ends were 3 bases for V and 1 base for J; bases not matched to a gene: 6. This CDR3 has 17 amino acids. The CDR3 loop reads CASSQDLLAGSYNEQFF. The CDR3 region has the DNA TGCGCCAGCAGCCAGGACCTACTAGCGGGATCCTACAATGAGCAGTTCTTC.

The V and J genes are TRBV28 and TRBJ2-7; 7 bases are a match to TRBD2. CDR3 length equals 15 residues. CDR1 is MDHEN, CDR2 SYDVKM, per germline. Trimming removed 4 bases from V and 4 bases from J; junction bases left unmatched: 10. This chain's CDR3 is CASSSPAGDRYEQYF. CDR3 nucleotide sequence: TGTGCCAGCAGTTCTCCCGCGGGAGATCGATACGAGCAGTACTTC.

This chain joins TRBV10-1 and TRBJ1-6; 7 bases match TRBD1. J gave up 6 bases and V 5 bases, and 4 bases lay outside the gene matches. Germline V gene sequence: CDR1 WNHNN, CDR2 SYGVQD (reference sequence). The CDR3 runs to 14 residues. The DNA of the CDR3 is TGCGCCAGCAGTTCTCCAGGGGGTAATTCACCCCTCCACTTT. Translation: CASSSPGGNSPLHF.

This chain links TRBV15 with TRBJ1-5; D is unresolved. The CDR3 extends over 14 amino acids. Trimming stripped 0 bases from V and 7 bases from J, with 10 bases between. CDR1 is LNHNV and CDR2 is YYDKDF in the germline V gene (reference sequence). The CDR3 DNA reads as TGTGCCACCAGCAGAGACCGGGGATACCAGCCCCAGCATTTT. It yields the protein CATSRDRGYQPQHF.

The chain links TRBV19 to TRBJ2-3, with D maybe TRBD1 (6 bases). Trimming took off 1 base at V and 9 bases at J, with 8 bases between the two ends. This CDR3 comprises 12 residues. Germline loops: CDR1 LNHDA, CDR2 SQIVND (reference sequence). The CDR3 sequence is CASSIGDRTQYF. The CDR3 DNA reads TGTGCCAGTAGTATAGGTGACAGGACGCAGTATTTT.

Here the CDR3 DNA reads TGCGCCAGCAGCTTGATTGTAGGGGCCGCCTACGAGCAGTACTTC. Protein: CASSLIVGAAYEQYF. This rearrangement joins TRBV5-1 to TRBJ2-7; D perhaps matches TRBD1 (5 bases). Germline loops: CDR1 SGHRS, CDR2 YFSETQ. V lost 1 base and J 2 bases, leaving 13 bases between the germline ends. This CDR3 is built from 15 residues.

The chain is built from TRBV7-8 and TRBJ1-3, with D perhaps matching TRBD1 (6 bases). This CDR3 spans 16 amino acids. Trimming removed 4 bases at V and 3 bases at J, with 16 bases between. CDR1 SGHVS and CDR2 FQNEAQ come from the germline V gene. The CDR3 sequence: CASSYSRGASGNTIYF. CDR3 bases: TGTGCCAGCAGCTATAGCCGGGGGGCGAGTGGAAACACCATATATTTT. The variable domain in full, with the rest retrieved from reference TRBV7-8 and TRBJ1-3, is GAGVSQSPRYKVAKRGQDVALRCDPISGHVSLFWYQQALGQGPEFLTYFQNEAQLDKSGLPSDRFFAERPEGSVSTLKIQRTQQEDSAVYLCASSYSRGASGNTIYFGEGSWLTVV.

The chain is built from TRBV9 and TRBJ1-1; D is possibly TRBD1 (6 bases). This CDR3 spans 16 amino acids. The germline V and J ends were trimmed by 0 bases and 6 bases, with 18 bases remaining between them. Per germline, CDR1 SGDLS and CDR2 YYNGEE. The CDR3 bases are TGTGCCAGCAGCGTAGCAGTTCCAGGGGCGAAAGCTGAAGCTTTCTTT. Protein: CASSVAVPGAKAEAFF.

The rearrangement links TRBV5-1 to TRBJ1-1, with a weak D call TRBD1 (5 bases). This CDR3 is 15 amino acids long. Per germline, CDR1 SGHRS and CDR2 YFSETQ. V was pared by 0 bases and J by 0 bases, with 9 bases between. In DNA, the CDR3 is TGCGCCAGCAGCTTGGGCCGGGGGGTGAACACTGAAGCTTTCTTT. Translation gives CASSLGRGVNTEAFF.

V usage is TRBV6-5 and J usage is TRBJ2-1; D may be TRBD2 (6 bases). The ends were cut back, 2 bases at V and 7 bases at J, with 18 bases in the middle. Per the germline V gene, CDR1 is MNHEY and CDR2 is SVGAGI. The length of the CDR3 is 16 residues. CDR3 sequence reads: CASSYTSGRVGNEQFF. The CDR3 DNA follows: TGTGCCAGCAGTTACACCAGCGGGCGGGTTGGGAATGAGCAGTTCTTC.

J is TRBJ1-2 and V is TRBV6-6; TRBD1 matches at 9 bases. The CDR3 is 13 residues long. V trimming: 5 bases; J trimming: 6 bases; junction bases outside the gene matches: 4. CDR1 and CDR2 (germline): MNHNY, SVGAGI (reference sequence). The CDR3, as DNA: TGTGCCAGCAGTCGACAGGGGGGAGATGGCTACACCTTC. It specifies CASSRQGGDGYTF.

The chain is built from TRBV7-7 and TRBJ1-4, with 9 bases matching TRBD1. In germline, CDR1 is SSHAT, CDR2 FNYEAQ (reference sequence). This CDR3 spans 13 amino acids. V shed 11 bases, J shed 6 bases, and the junction held 7 bases outside the gene matches. The CDR3 DNA sequence: TGTGCCGTGTGGGACAGGGCCCATGAAAAACTGTTTTTT. Amino acids: CAVWDRAHEKLFF.

The chain carries TRBV29-1 and TRBJ2-1; TRBD2 is a possible D gene (6 bases). V lost 2 bases and J 8 bases, leaving 10 bases between the germline ends. CDR1 and CDR2 (germline): SQVTM, ANQGSEA. This CDR3 has 12 residues. CDR3: CSVEPRDYEQFF. The CDR3 DNA sequence: TGCAGCGTTGAACCCCGGGACTATGAGCAGTTCTTC.